A selection of T cell receptor beta chains follows, all from one sample in a study of OX40 agonist ivuxolimab in advanced cancers. Here immunoSEQ multiplex PCR was the method, and the copy in TCRdb shows in-frame clones only, minus some. The sample contains some 130,000 clones, around 91% of which appear only once. Sample: CD4+ or CD8+ T cells sorted from blood, taken in a trial of the OX40 agonist ivuxolimab. These receptors came from an adult with an advanced solid tumor such as melanoma, head and neck, liver or kidney cancer. Each CDR3 is given with its conserved first and last residue. The order of the fields is clone size, D gene, V gene, J gene, CDR3 DNA, CDR3 protein. D genes are given only for firm matches. Size tells how often a clone was seen (once, few, many) or the class of an expanded clone, and some rows leave it out.

.	TRBD1	TRBV28	TRBJ1-2	TGTGCCAGCAGTTTAAGGGGACAGGGGGCTGGCTACACCTTC	CASSLRGQGAGYTF
few	.	TRBV5-6	TRBJ2-2	TGTGCCAGCAGCCAAGGACTCTTCGGAGAGCTGTTTTTT	CASSQGLFGELFF
.	.	TRBV6-5	TRBJ1-4	TGTGCCAGCGCAGGGGCGGCAAGCCGTGAAAAACTGTTTTTT	CASAGAASREKLFF
.	.	TRBV9	TRBJ1-2	TGTGCCAGCAGCCTACGAGGGCAGGGAGGGAGCTATGGCTACACCTTC	CASSLRGQGGSYGYTF
.	TRBD1	TRBV6-5	TRBJ1-4	TGTGCCAGCGGGGACAGTCCGAATGAAAAACTGTTTTTT	CASGDSPNEKLFF
.	TRBD2	TRBV7-3	TRBJ2-1	TGTGCCAGCAGCTTGGGACTAGCGGGGGCCCTCGAGCAGTTCTTC	CASSLGLAGALEQFF
.	.	TRBV6-4	TRBJ1-5	TGTGCCAGCAGTGACTCCCAGGGGACGCCCCAGCATTTT	CASSDSQGTPQHF
.	.	TRBV6-4	TRBJ2-2	TGTGCCAGCAGCAAGGGGAACACCGGGGAGCTGTTTTTT	CASSKGNTGELFF
once	.	TRBV19	TRBJ2-7	TGTGCCAGTAGTACGCCGGGGTTAACCTCCTACGAGCAGTACTTC	CASSTPGLTSYEQYF
.	TRBD1	TRBV2	TRBJ2-2	TGTGCCAGCAGGGCTGGGACAGCGAACACCGGGGAGCTGTTTTTT	CASRAGTANTGELFF
.	TRBD1	TRBV5-1	TRBJ1-3	TGCGCCAGCTCATCTGGAGACAGGGGTATTACCCGAGGAAACACCATATATTTT	CASSSGDRGITRGNTIYF
.	.	TRBV23-1	TRBJ2-7	TGCGCCAGCAGTCAACCAGACCAGCTCCGCGAGCAGTACTTC	CASSQPDQLREQYF
.	TRBD1	TRBV4-2	TRBJ1-4	TGTGCCAGCAGCCAGGGACAGGCAACAACTAATGAAAAACTGTTTTTT	CASSQGQATTNEKLFF
.	.	TRBV7-9	TRBJ2-1	TGTGCCAGCAGCTCTCCGGGACACCCCTACAATGAGCAGTTCTTC	CASSSPGHPYNEQFF
once	.	TRBV6-6	TRBJ1-4	TGTGCCAGCAGTGCGGCGCTCGGATACGAAAAACTGTTTTTT	CASSAALGYEKLFF
.	.	TRBV30	TRBJ1-5	TGTGCCTGGGCGGGGGGACCGAATCAGCCCCAGCATTTT	CAWAGGPNQPQHF
once	.	TRBV5-1	TRBJ1-3	TGCGCCAGCAGCTTGGGGGAAACAGGAGTTGGAAACACCATATATTTT	CASSLGETGVGNTIYF
.	TRBD2	TRBV7-2	TRBJ2-5	TGTGCCAGCAGCTTAGATAACGGGGGGGCCGGGACCCAGTACTTC	CASSLDNGGAGTQYF
.	.	TRBV29-1	TRBJ2-6	TGCAGCGTTGGTTCAGGAGCTGGGGCCAACGTCCTGACTTTC	CSVGSGAGANVLTF
.	.	TRBV21-1	TRBJ1-1	TGTGCCAGGATAACTGAGGACAGGGGCAGAAAGAACACTGAAGCTTTCTTT	CARITEDRGRKNTEAFF
.	.	TRBV5-1	TRBJ2-5	TGCGCCAGCCGCCGACAGGCTTTTGAGACCCAGTACTTC	CASRRQAFETQYF
.	TRBD1	TRBV30	TRBJ1-5	TGTGCCTGGAGTGTGACAGGGGGAAATCAGCCCCAGCATTTT	CAWSVTGGNQPQHF
.	.	TRBV5-5	TRBJ2-7	TGTGCCAGCAGCTTATTAACAGGGCCGGACGAGCAGTACTTC	CASSLLTGPDEQYF
once	TRBD1	TRBV19	TRBJ2-7	TGTGCCAGTAGTATTGACGCGGGACAGGGTGGCTACGAGCAGTACTTC	CASSIDAGQGGYEQYF
.	.	TRBV19	TRBJ1-4	TGTGCCAGTAGTATGAGCGGGGAGTGGGAAAAACTGTTTTTT	CASSMSGEWEKLFF
.	.	TRBV19	TRBJ2-2	TGTGCCAGTAGTGGAGGAGGGAGATTAACCGGGGAGCTGTTTTTT	CASSGGGRLTGELFF